This T cell receptor beta chain emerged from a study of blood T cells in healthy people across ages. Turning to the study itself: Per every two T cells, about one barcoded beta molecule was captured by template switching. The study's findings and limits: Researchers judged that diversity estimates from one million T cells fell short of true values. Naive T cell percentage by flow cytometry tracked strongly with beta diversity.

The CDR3 is 14 residues long. From germline, CDR1 is SGHRS and CDR2 YFSETQ. The ends were cut back, 2 bases at V and 3 bases at J, with 11 bases in the middle. Turning to this clonotype: Its cognate antigen is unknown.

Through a sample-barcoded 5' primer and a J-beta primer mix, a second PCR was run for roughly 7 to 11 cycles. Every molecule of cDNA carried a tag from a template-switch adaptor with 12 random nucleotides. A single record per CDR3 protein comes from TCRdb applying MiXCR to the 5' RACE reads. The table lists approximately 1,100,000 distinct CDR3 sequences, 35% to 55% of them singletons. The sample taken for sequencing was blood. This TCR was sampled from a woman in her fifties or sixties in good health. The V call is TRBV5-1, the J call TRBJ1-2; D gene unclear. For the CDR3, the DNA is TGCGCCAGCAGCTTTGCACCGGTGGACTATGGCTACACCTTC. This codes for CASSFAPVDYGYTF.